This T cell receptor beta chain was identified during a study of blood T cell repertoires in COVID-19. Overall study: There were acute and convalescent COVID-19 samples, and they came from the United States, Italy and Spain.

The germline CDR1 and CDR2 sequences are SGHDN and FVKESK. V shed 4 bases and J shed 6 bases, with 19 bases lying between them. The CDR3 is made up of 16 amino acids. In the authors' workflow: Counts of nucleated cells, estimated from reference gene primer amplification, were obtained. Libraries were prepared by immunoSEQ multiplex PCR; TCRdb keeps only in-frame clonotypes and omits some of them. D and trimming were read from the DNA, whereas the V and J calls and clone size are those reported in that table. Among around 60,000 clones listed, approximately 82% were seen once. Sequences were obtained from peripheral blood. V gene TRBV14 combines with J gene TRBJ2-1; D is perhaps TRBD2 (6 bases). This TCR came from a woman over 75 with acute or convalescent COVID-19. CDR3 nucleotides: TGTGCCAGCAGCCCGAAACGGGGGATCAGAGGCAATGAGCAGTTCTTC. Encoded protein: CASSPKRGIRGNEQFF.